This T cell receptor (beta chain) was profiled in a study of T cell responses to AZD1222 COVID-19 vaccine. The analysis combined second doses at about 4 or about 12 weeks. Libraries were prepared by immunoSEQ multiplex PCR; TCRdb keeps only in-frame clonotypes and omits some of them. The sample gives about 34,000 clones, approximately 80% of which show up once; roughly 4.9% is in the top ten. This CDR3 spans 14 amino acids. V was pared by 4 bases and J by 1 base, with 10 bases between. Germline V CDR1 and CDR2: SNHLY, FYNNEI. The TCR was taken from an adult who received the AZD1222 COVID-19 vaccine. V usage is TRBV2 and J usage is TRBJ1-1; possibly TRBD1 for D (6 bases). This material consisted of peripheral blood, taken 28 days after the second AZD1222 dose. The CDR3 region is CASSAGHSNTEAFF. DNA of the CDR3: TGTGCCAGCAGTGCGGGACATTCGAACACTGAAGCTTTCTTT.